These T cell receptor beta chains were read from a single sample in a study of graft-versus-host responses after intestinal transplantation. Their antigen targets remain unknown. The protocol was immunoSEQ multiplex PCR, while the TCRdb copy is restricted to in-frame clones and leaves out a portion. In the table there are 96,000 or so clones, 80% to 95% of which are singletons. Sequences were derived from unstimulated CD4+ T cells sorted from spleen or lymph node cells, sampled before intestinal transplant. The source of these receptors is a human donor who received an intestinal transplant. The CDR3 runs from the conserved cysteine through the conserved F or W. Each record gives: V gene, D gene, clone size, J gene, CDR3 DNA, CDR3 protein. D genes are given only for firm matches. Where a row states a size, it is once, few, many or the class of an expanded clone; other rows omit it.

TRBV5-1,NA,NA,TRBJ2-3,TGCGCCAGCAGCCCCGGGATCTTCACAGATACGCAGTATTTT,CASSPGIFTDTQYF
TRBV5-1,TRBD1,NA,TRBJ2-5,TGCGCCAGCAGCTGGACAGGAAACCAAGAGACCCAGTACTTC,CASSWTGNQETQYF
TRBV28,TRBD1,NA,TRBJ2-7,TGTGCCAGCAATTCGGGACAGGGGAATCAGCAGTACTTC,CASNSGQGNQQYF
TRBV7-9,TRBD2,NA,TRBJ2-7,TGTGCCAGCAGCTTAGAGACGGGACTAGCGGAGATATACGAGCAGTACTTC,CASSLETGLAEIYEQYF
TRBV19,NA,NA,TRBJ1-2,TGTGCCAGTAGTATCCGGGGTCGGAGCTATGGCTACACCTTC,CASSIRGRSYGYTF
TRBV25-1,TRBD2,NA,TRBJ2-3,TGTGCCAGCAGTGAATGGGCTAGCGGGGATAGCACAGATACGCAGTATTTT,CASSEWASGDSTDTQYF
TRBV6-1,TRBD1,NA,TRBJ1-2,TGTGCCAGCAGGGACCCGACAGGGAACTATGGCTACACCTTC,CASRDPTGNYGYTF
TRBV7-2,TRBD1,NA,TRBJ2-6,TGTGCCAGCAGCTCGGACAGGGGTTCGTGGGGGGCCAACGTCCTGACTTTC,CASSSDRGSWGANVLTF
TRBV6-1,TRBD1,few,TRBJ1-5,TGTGCCAGCAGCTTAGACAGGGATCGTCAGCCCCAGCATTTT,CASSLDRDRQPQHF
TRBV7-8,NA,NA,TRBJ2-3,TGTGCCAGCAGCTTAAGCGGTAGGGGGACCCCCTTGGATACGCAGTATTTT,CASSLSGRGTPLDTQYF
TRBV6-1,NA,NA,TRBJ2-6,TGTGCCAGCAGCGCGGAGGGCTCTGGGGCCAACGTCCTGACTTTC,CASSAEGSGANVLTF
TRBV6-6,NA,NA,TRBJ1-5,TGTGCCAGCAGTTCAAACCGGGTGGATCAGCCCCAGCATTTT,CASSSNRVDQPQHF
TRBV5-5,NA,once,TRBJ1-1,TGTGCCAGCAGCTTGGTTGTTTGGCAGAACACTGAAGCTTTCTTT,CASSLVVWQNTEAFF
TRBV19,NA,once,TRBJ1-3,TGTGCCTCTTCGAAGCCCTGGGTTCGGGGGAGAGGTACCATATATTTT,CASSKPWVRGRGTIYF
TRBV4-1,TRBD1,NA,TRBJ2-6,TGCGCCAGCAGCCACCGGACAGGGGGCGTTGCTGGGGCCAACGTCCTGACTTTC,CASSHRTGGVAGANVLTF
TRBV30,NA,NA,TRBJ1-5,TGTGCCTGGAGCTTCATGACAGACGCGGATCAGCCCCAGCATTTT,CAWSFMTDADQPQHF
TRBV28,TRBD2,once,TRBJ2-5,TGTGCCAGCAGCCCTAGCGGGGGAAAGAGGAAGACCCAGTACTTC,CASSPSGGKRKTQYF
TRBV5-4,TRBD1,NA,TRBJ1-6,TGTGCCAGCAGCCTAGACAGGGGAAGAGGTTCACCCCTCCACTTT,CASSLDRGRGSPLHF
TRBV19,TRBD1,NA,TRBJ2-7,TGTGCCAGTAGTTATACCGGGACAGGCTCCTACGAGCAGTACTTC,CASSYTGTGSYEQYF
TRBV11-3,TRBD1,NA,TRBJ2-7,TGTGCCAGCAGCTGGGGGACAGGGGCTTTTTCCTACGAGCAGTACTTC,CASSWGTGAFSYEQYF
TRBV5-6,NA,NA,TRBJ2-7,TGTGCCAGCAGCTTGGCGGTCAGAGAACTACGACAGCAGTACTTC,CASSLAVRELRQQYF